A single sample is the source of the 11 T cell receptor beta chains below, sequenced in a study of CD8 T cells in Susac syndrome. An input of roughly 0.5 to 1 ug of RNA was subjected to reverse transcription using random hexamers. TCRdb analysed the immunoSEQ multiplex PCR reads with MiXCR anew, one entry per CDR3 protein. Here the sample spans about 130,000 distinct CDR3 sequences, around 80% being singletons. What was sequenced was CD8+ T cells from PBMCs. The source of these receptors is a human donor with multiple sclerosis.

This clonotype showed up just once. V usage is TRBV6-6 and J usage is TRBJ2-7; D perhaps matches TRBD1 (5 bases). Germline V lookup: CDR1 MNHNY, CDR2 SVGAGI (reference sequence). V lost 4 bases and J lost 6, with 16 bases in between. The CDR3 is 14 amino acids. The CDR3 DNA is TGTGCCAGCAGTTCCCCAGGGTTTATCGGCGAGCAGTACTTC. It codes for CASSSPGFIGEQYF.

The chain joins TRBV7-9 to TRBJ1-5, with TRBD1 as a possible D gene (6 bases). Germline CDR1 SEHNR, CDR2 FQNEAQ (reference sequence). The CDR3 contains 15 residues. With 5 bases removed from V and 5 bases from J, the gap between germline ends came to 16 bases. In DNA form, the CDR3 reads TGTGCCAGCAGCCAGCTCGACAGGCCCGATCAGCCCCAGCATTTT. It is translated as CASSQLDRPDQPQHF.

For this clonotype: Likely a read error: the CDR3 ends without its conserved phenylalanine or tryptophan. The V call is TRBV19, the J call TRBJ2-4, with 8 bases lining up with TRBD2. V shed 9 bases, J shed 0 bases, and the junction held 13 bases outside the gene matches. The CDR3 contains 17 residues. The germline V gene has CDR1 LNHDA and CDR2 SQIVND (reference sequence). The CDR3 spells CARTTSGGPLAKNIQYL. CDR3 nucleotides: TGTGCCAGAACAACTAGCGGAGGACCTCTAGCCAAAAACATTCAGTACCTC.

V is TRBV3-1 and J is TRBJ2-1; a weak D match, TRBD2 (6 bases). Germline-derived CDR1 and CDR2 are LGHDT and YNNKEL (reference sequence). The V end lost 0 bases, the J end lost 6 bases, and 15 bases lay between the germline ends. This CDR3 is 16 amino acids long. The CDR3 bases are TGTGCCAGCAGCCAAGATCCGGGACTGGTCGGCAATGAGCAGTTCTTC. It is translated as CASSQDPGLVGNEQFF.

The V and J genes are TRBV7-9 and TRBJ2-7; a weak D match, TRBD2 (5 bases). Germline-derived CDR1 and CDR2 are SEHNR and FQNEAQ (reference sequence). This CDR3 is built from 14 residues. Trimming took 4 bases from V and 2 from J, leaving 12 bases between them. For the CDR3, the DNA is TGTGCCAGCAGCTCCGGACTGACCGCCTACGAGCAGTACTTC. Translated: CASSSGLTAYEQYF.

In this sample, this clonotype turned up a few times. This chain joins TRBV4-1 and TRBJ1-2; no reliable D call. CDR3 length equals 16 residues. V was pared by 1 base and J by 6 bases, with 18 bases between. The V gene's germline CDR1 is MGHRA and CDR2 YSYEKL. The CDR3 nucleotides are TGCGCCAGCAGCCAAGTCCTCCAAAGGGTGACCCATGGCTACACCTTC. Its translation is CASSQVLQRVTHGYTF.

The chain employs TRBV27 and TRBJ1-2, with 8 bases aligning to TRBD1. Looked up from germline, CDR1 is MNHEY and CDR2 is SMNVEV (reference sequence). This CDR3 is built from 13 residues. J was trimmed by 6 bases and V by 3 bases; bases with no gene match: 3. CDR3 amino acids: CASSLMTGDGYTF. CDR3 nucleotide sequence: TGTGCCAGCAGTTTGATGACAGGGGATGGCTACACCTTC.

In DNA, the CDR3 is TGTGCCAGCAGCCTTAGACACGGAACTGCAACTAATGGAAGACTGTTTTTT. Protein product: CASSLRHGTATNGRLFF. The chain combines TRBV7-9 with TRBJ1-4; D is unresolved. The CDR3 loop spans 17 amino acids. The V gene's germline CDR1 is SEHNR and CDR2 FQNEAQ (reference sequence). Trimming cost V 5 bases and J 13 bases, with 29 bases left between them.

The chain couples TRBV14 to TRBJ2-3, with 10 bases lining up with TRBD2. CDR1 is SGHDN and CDR2 is FVKESK in the germline V gene. V was pared by 2 bases and J by 2 bases, with 7 bases of the junction left unmatched. The CDR3 has 17 residues. CDR3 nucleotides: TGTGCCAGCAGCCAAAAAAAAGCGGGAGGGTCCACAGATACGCAGTATTTT. It translates to CASSQKKAGGSTDTQYF.

The rearrangement joins TRBV7-9 to TRBJ1-1; D not resolved. CDR3 length: 14 residues. From germline, CDR1 is SEHNR and CDR2 FQNEAQ (reference sequence). V lost 5 bases, J lost 4 bases, and 14 bases lay in between. CDR3 sequence (DNA): TGTGCCAGCAGCGAGAGCCCCCGGGGCACTGAAGCTTTCTTT. It yields the protein CASSESPRGTEAFF.

The rearrangement links TRBV3-1 to TRBJ2-5; D not certain. The germline CDR1 and CDR2 sequences are LGHDT and YNNKEL (reference sequence). This CDR3 is 14 amino acids long. Between the trimmed V and J ends, which lost 1 base and 1 base, there was a span of 7 bases. CDR3 in DNA: TGTGCCAGCAGCCAAGTCTACTCCCAAGAGACCCAGTACTTC. Translated: CASSQVYSQETQYF.